These 3 T cell receptor beta chains share one sample of origin, sequenced in a study of blood T cell repertoires in COVID-19. Assay used: immunoSEQ multiplex PCR; TCRdb lists only in-frame clones, some missing. This table holds about 180,000 clones, 84% found once. Sequencing was carried out using peripheral blood. Receptors originate from a human donor in a cohort sampled during active COVID-19.

The gene calls are TRBV3-1 (or the pseudogene TRBV3-2) and TRBJ1-4; 9 bases align to TRBD1. V trimming: 0 bases; J trimming: 6 bases; junction bases outside the gene matches: 5. Germline values: CDR1 LGHDT, CDR2 YNNKEL (reference sequence). The CDR3 runs to 16 residues. CDR3 protein: CASSQDFGTGYEKLFF. The CDR3 bases are TGTGCCAGCAGCCAAGATTTTGGGACAGGGTATGAAAAACTGTTTTTT.

This chain links TRBV5-8 with TRBJ2-2, with D perhaps TRBD1 (5 bases). The germline V gene encodes CDR1 SGHTS and CDR2 YDEGEE. This CDR3 comprises 17 residues. V was clipped by 0 bases and J by 3 bases, with 15 bases between them. CDR3 amino acids: CASSLASRVEDTGELFF. In DNA form, the CDR3 reads TGTGCCAGCAGCTTGGCCAGCAGGGTAGAGGACACCGGGGAGCTGTTTTTT.

The genes are TRBV23-1 and TRBJ1-1, with D unresolved. TRBV23-1 is treated as an ORF (open reading frame) with a function not yet certain. The CDR3 is 16 amino acids. V lost 1 base, J lost 5 bases, and 17 bases lay in between. CDR3 sequence reads: CASSQLRVTGKTEAFF. The CDR3 region has the DNA TGCGCCAGCAGTCAATTGAGGGTAACGGGAAAGACTGAAGCTTTCTTT.